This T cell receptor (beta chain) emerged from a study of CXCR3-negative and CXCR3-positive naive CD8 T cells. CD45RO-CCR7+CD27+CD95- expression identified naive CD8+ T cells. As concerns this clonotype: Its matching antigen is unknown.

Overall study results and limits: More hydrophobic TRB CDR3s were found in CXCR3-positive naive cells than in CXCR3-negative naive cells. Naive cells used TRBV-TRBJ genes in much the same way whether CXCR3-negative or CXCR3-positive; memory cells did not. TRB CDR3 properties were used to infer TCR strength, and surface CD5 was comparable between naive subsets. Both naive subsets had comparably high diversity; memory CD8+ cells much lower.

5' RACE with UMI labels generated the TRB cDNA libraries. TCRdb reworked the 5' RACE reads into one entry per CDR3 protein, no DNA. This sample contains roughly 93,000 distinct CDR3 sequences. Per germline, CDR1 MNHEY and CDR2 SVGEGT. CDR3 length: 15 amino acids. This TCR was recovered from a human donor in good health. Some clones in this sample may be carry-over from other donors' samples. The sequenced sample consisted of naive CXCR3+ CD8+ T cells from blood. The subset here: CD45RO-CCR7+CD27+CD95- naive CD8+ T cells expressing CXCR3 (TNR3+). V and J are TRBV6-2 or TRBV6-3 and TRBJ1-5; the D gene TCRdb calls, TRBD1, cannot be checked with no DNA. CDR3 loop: CASSLTGSELQPQHF.